Sequencing of this TCR beta chain was carried out in a study of CD8+CD57+ T cells in acquired aplastic anemia. At the level of the study: Sorted CD4+ and CD8+ cells yielded 3 to 3.5 ug of DNA on average. Among healthy donors, CD4+ cells averaged approximately 11 million reads. Study-wide results and caveats: Comparison of patients with controls identified about 30 shared CD8+ CDR3 sequences.

About this clonotype itself: What it binds is not known.

CDR1 SGHTA and CDR2 FQGNSA come from the germline V gene. The CDR3 length is 14 residues. Both TCR beta VDJ combination and CDR3 sequence profiling were carried out. Genomic DNA was the template for this profiling. Using its own MiXCR run on the reads, TCRdb lists one record per CDR3 protein. The sample lists about 190,000 distinct CDR3 sequences, roughly 56% occurring once. The V gene is TRBV7-2, the J gene TRBJ2-7, with D perhaps given as TRBD1 or TRBD2 (5 bases each). The end of the DNA is better explained by TRBJ2-5, so the J call may be wrong. This clonotype was sampled from a human donor in good health, serving as a control. Material for sequencing was sorted CD4+, CD8+, or CD8+CD57+ T cells (not recorded which) from PBMCs. CDR3: CASSSQGRRETQYF. CDR3 coding DNA: TGTGCCAGCAGCAGTCAGGGTAGGAGGGAGACCCAGTACTTC.